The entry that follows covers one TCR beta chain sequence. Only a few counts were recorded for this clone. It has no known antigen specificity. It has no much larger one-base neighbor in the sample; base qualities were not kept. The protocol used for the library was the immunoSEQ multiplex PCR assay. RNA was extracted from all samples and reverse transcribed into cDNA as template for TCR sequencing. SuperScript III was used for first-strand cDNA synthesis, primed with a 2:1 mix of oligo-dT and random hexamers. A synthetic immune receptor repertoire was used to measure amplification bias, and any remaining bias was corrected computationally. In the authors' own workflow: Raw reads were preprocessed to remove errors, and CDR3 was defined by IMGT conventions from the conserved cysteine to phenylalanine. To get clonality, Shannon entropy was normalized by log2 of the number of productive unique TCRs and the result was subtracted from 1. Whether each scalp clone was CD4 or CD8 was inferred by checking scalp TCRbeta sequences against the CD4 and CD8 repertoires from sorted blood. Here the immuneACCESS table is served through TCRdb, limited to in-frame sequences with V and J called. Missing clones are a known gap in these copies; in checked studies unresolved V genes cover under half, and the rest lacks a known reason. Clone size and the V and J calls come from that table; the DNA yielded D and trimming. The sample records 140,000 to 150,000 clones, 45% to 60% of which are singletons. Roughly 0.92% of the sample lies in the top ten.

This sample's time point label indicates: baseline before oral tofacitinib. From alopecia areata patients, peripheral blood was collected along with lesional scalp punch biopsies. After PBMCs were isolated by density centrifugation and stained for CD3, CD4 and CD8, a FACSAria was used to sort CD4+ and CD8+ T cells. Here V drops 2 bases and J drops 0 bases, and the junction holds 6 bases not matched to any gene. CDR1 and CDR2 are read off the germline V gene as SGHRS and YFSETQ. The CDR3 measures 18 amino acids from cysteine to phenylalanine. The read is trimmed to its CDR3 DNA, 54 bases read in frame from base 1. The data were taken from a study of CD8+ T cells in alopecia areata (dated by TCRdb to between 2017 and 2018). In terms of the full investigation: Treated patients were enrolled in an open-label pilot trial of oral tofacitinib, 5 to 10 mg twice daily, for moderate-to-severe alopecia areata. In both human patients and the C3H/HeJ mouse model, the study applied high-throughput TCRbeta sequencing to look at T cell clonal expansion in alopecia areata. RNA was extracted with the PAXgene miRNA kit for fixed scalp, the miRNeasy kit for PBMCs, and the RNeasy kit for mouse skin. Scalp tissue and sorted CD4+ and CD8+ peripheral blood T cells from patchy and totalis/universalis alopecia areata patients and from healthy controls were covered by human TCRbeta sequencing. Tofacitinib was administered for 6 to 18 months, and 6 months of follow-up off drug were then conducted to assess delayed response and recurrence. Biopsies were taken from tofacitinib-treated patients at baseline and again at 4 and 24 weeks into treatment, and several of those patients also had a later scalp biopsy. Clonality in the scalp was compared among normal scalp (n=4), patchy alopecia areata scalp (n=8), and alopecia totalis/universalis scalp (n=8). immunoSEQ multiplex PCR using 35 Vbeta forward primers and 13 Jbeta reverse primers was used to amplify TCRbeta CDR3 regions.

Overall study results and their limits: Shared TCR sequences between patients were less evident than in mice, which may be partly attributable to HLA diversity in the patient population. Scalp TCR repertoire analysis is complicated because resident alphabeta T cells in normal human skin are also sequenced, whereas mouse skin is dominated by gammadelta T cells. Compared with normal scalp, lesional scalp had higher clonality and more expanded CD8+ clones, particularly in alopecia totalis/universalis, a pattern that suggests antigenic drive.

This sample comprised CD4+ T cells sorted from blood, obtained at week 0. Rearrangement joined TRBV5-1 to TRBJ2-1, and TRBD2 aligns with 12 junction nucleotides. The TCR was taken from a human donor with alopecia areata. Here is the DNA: TGCGCCAGCAGCTTACGACTAGCGGGAGTACCCTCCTACAATGAGCAGTTCTTC. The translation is CASSLRLAGVPSYNEQFF.